The 24 T cell receptor beta chains reported below all come from one sample, sequenced in a study of Graves' ophthalmopathy and Graves' hyperthyroidism. RNA served as the template for amplifying TCR beta CDR3 regions. First-round RT-PCR with HTBI primers preceded a second-round multiplex PCR. TCRdb re-derived calls from the multiplex PCR reads in MiXCR, one entry per CDR3 protein. In the table there are 360,000 or so distinct CDR3 sequences, about a sixth of which are singletons. Sequenced sample: peripheral blood. These receptors were collected from a woman under 30 with Graves' ophthalmopathy.

The gene calls are TRBV7-3 and TRBJ2-5; a weak D match, TRBD2 (6 bases). The germline gives CDR1 SGHTA, CDR2 FQGTGA. With 3 bases removed from V and 2 bases from J, the gap between germline ends came to 10 bases. This CDR3 has 14 residues. CDR3 sequence (DNA): TGTGCCAGCAGCTTCGAAGGGACTCAAGAGACCCAGTACTTC. This codes for CASSFEGTQETQYF.

This clonotype was counted at least ten times. J is TRBJ2-2 and V is TRBV11-1, with TRBD1 identical over 11 bases. The junction had 7 bases not matched to a gene; V was cut back by 7 bases and J by 6 bases. Per the germline V gene, CDR1 is SGHAT and CDR2 is FQDESV (reference sequence). This CDR3 comprises 15 residues. The CDR3 reads CASKAPGQGAGELFF. CDR3 in DNA: TGTGCCAGCAAAGCCCCGGGACAGGGGGCCGGGGAGCTGTTTTTT. The whole variable domain, remainder taken from reference TRBV11-1 and TRBJ2-2, is EAEVAQSPRYKITEKSQAVAFWCDPISGHATLYWYRQILGQGPELLVQFQDESVVDDSQLPKDRFSAERLKGVDSTLKIQPAELGDSAMYLCASKAPGQGAGELFFGEGSRLTVL.

This clonotype has ten or more counts. A much larger clone lies one base from this, so it may be a read error. The chain has TRBV28 and TRBJ2-5; D remains unclear. Germline assignment: CDR1 MDHEN and CDR2 SYDVKM. V was cut by 3 bases and J by 0 bases, with 5 bases left in between. The CDR3 extends over 13 amino acids. CDR3 amino acids: CASSFENQETQYF. CDR3 DNA sequence: TGTGCCAGCAGTTTTGAAAACCAAGAGACCCAGTACTTC.

This clonotype was detected many times. The rearrangement joins TRBV15 to TRBJ2-7; possible D gene TRBD1, 6 bases. The CDR3 contains 15 residues. Trimming pared 0 bases from V and 3 bases from J, leaving 12 bases between. CDR1 LNHNV and CDR2 YYDKDF come from the germline V gene (reference sequence). CDR3 sequence reads: CATSRERGRIYEQYF. The CDR3 nucleotides read TGTGCCACCAGCAGAGAAAGGGGGAGAATCTACGAGCAGTACTTC.

This sequence joins TRBV28 and TRBJ1-6; the D gene is possibly TRBD1 (5 bases). The CDR3 consists of 16 residues. The V and J ends lost 4 bases and 8 bases respectively, with 18 bases between them. Germline CDR1 reads MDHEN; CDR2 reads SYDVKM. CDR3 amino acids: CASSSPSADKDSPLHF. The CDR3 DNA reads as TGTGCCAGCAGTTCTCCATCTGCGGACAAAGATTCACCCCTCCACTTT.

This clonotype was observed at least ten times. The J gene is TRBJ2-7, the V gene TRBV6-5; TRBD2 is a possible D gene (6 bases). CDR1 MNHEY and CDR2 SVGAGI come from the germline V gene. V was clipped by 3 bases and J by 6 bases, with 15 bases between them. The CDR3 length is 14 residues. The CDR3 DNA sequence: TGTGCCAGCAGTTATCCGACTAGGGGCGGCGAGCAGTACTTC. Protein product: CASSYPTRGGEQYF.

This clonotype was found many times. The genes are TRBV30 and TRBJ1-1; a weak D match, TRBD1 (5 bases). Germline V CDR1 and CDR2: GTSNPN, SVGIG (reference sequence). Trimming pared 7 bases from V and 5 bases from J, leaving 17 bases between. The length of the CDR3 is 13 residues. Here the CDR3 reads CASFQRGETEAFF. For the CDR3, the DNA is TGTGCCTCGTTTCAAAGGGGAGAGACTGAAGCTTTCTTT. Combining the CDR3 with reference TRBV30 and TRBJ1-1 gives the whole variable domain SQTIHQWPATLVQPVGSPLSLECTVEGTSNPNLYWYRQAAGRGLQLLFYSVGIGQISSEVPQNLSASRPQDRQFILSSKKLLLSDSGFYLCASFQRGETEAFFGQGTRLTVV.

The rearrangement joins TRBV2 to TRBJ2-5, with TRBD2 as a possible D gene (7 bases). Trimming took 7 bases from V and 9 from J, leaving 30 bases between them. The germline gives CDR1 SNHLY, CDR2 FYNNEI. This CDR3 region has 17 residues. CDR3: CASKTTNAPGGAYAQYF. The CDR3 coding sequence is TGTGCCAGCAAGACTACCAACGCCCCGGGGGGCGCATACGCCCAGTACTTC.

The chain recombines TRBV7-2 with TRBJ2-7; TRBD2 agrees at 7 bases. Germline lookup yields CDR1 SGHTA and CDR2 FQGNSA. The length of the CDR3 is 14 residues. J gave up 2 bases and V 6 bases, and 7 bases lay outside the gene matches. CDR3 sequence (DNA): TGTGCCAGCAGTCTTGGGGAGGGGACCTACGAGCAGTACTTC. Its protein is CASSLGEGTYEQYF.

This sequence joins TRBV7-2 and TRBJ2-7, with D uncertain. CDR3 length: 15 residues. V lost 1 base and J 1 base, leaving 11 bases between the germline ends. The V gene's germline CDR1 is SGHTA and CDR2 FQGNSA. The chain's CDR3 is CASSLVASKSYEQYF. The DNA for the CDR3 is TGTGCCAGCAGCTTAGTTGCGTCAAAATCCTACGAGCAGTACTTC. Together with reference TRBV7-2 and TRBJ2-7, the CDR3 gives the full variable domain: GAGVSQSPSNKVTEKGKDVELRCDPISGHTALYWYRQSLGQGLEFLIYFQGNSAPDKSGLPSDRFSAERTGGSVSTLTIQRTQQEDSAVYLCASSLVASKSYEQYFGPGTRLTVT.

CDR3 loop: CASMGAGDYGYTF. The DNA of the CDR3 is TGTGCCAGCATGGGAGCCGGGGACTATGGCTACACCTTC. V gene TRBV28 combines with J gene TRBJ1-2; D uncertain. Trimming shortened V by 7 bases and J by 3 bases, and 12 bases separated the two germline ends. The CDR3 spans 13 residues. The germline CDR1 and CDR2 sequences are MDHEN and SYDVKM.

The genes are TRBV6-1 and TRBJ2-7; a weak D match, TRBD2 (5 bases). V was trimmed by 6 bases and J by 6 bases, leaving 12 bases between them. This CDR3 spans 12 amino acids. Per germline, CDR1 MNHNS and CDR2 SASEGT. The CDR3 DNA sequence: TGTGCCAGCAGGGAGGACTGGGGCGAGCAGTACTTC. This codes for CASREDWGEQYF.

In its sample, this clonotype was seen many times. The chain combines TRBV30 with TRBJ2-7; 7 positions agree with TRBD1. CDR1 GTSNPN and CDR2 SVGIG come from the germline V gene (reference sequence). Trimming at V came to 0 bases and at J to 4 bases, leaving 6 bases not matched to a gene. This CDR3 has 14 amino acids. Written as DNA, the CDR3 is TGTGCCTGGAGTGTACGAGGGGGCAATTACGAGCAGTACTTC. This gives the protein CAWSVRGGNYEQYF.

There are many counts of this clonotype. The chain couples TRBV29-1 to TRBJ2-7; no clear D. The CDR3 extends over 12 amino acids. The germline V gene encodes CDR1 SQVTM and CDR2 ANQGSEA. Trimming removed 2 bases at V and 0 bases at J, with 5 bases between. This CDR3 is CSVESASYEQYF. CDR3 in DNA: TGCAGCGTTGAATCTGCCTCCTACGAGCAGTACTTC.

This chain joins TRBV30 and TRBJ1-2, with D hard to call. Germline V CDR1 and CDR2: GTSNPN, SVGIG (reference sequence). The CDR3 has 12 residues. V was pared by 0 bases and J by 10 bases, with 12 bases between. CDR3 bases: TGTGCCTGGAGTGTAGGCACCGCGTCCTACACCTTC. Translating gives CAWSVGTASYTF.

This clonotype has at least ten counts. This chain joins TRBV29-1 and TRBJ1-2, with D hard to call. Trimming stripped 5 bases from V and 8 bases from J, with 12 bases between. The germline V gene encodes CDR1 SQVTM and CDR2 ANQGSEA. There are 11 residues in the CDR3. The CDR3 region has the DNA TGCAGCGTTACAGCAGAAGCGGGCTACACCTTC. Translating it yields CSVTAEAGYTF.

This clonotype was seen ten or more times. V is TRBV27 and J is TRBJ1-5; D gene uncertain. V dropped 5 bases and J dropped 7 bases, with 12 bases sitting between them. Looked up from germline, CDR1 is MNHEY and CDR2 is SMNVEV (reference sequence). The CDR3 length is 13 residues. This CDR3 reads CASSPPSGQPQHF. The CDR3, as DNA: TGTGCCAGCAGTCCCCCAAGTGGACAGCCCCAGCATTTT.

The chain carries TRBV29-1 and TRBJ2-7, with TRBD1 matching over 7 bases. V dropped 5 bases and J dropped 1; count of bases not matched to a gene: 5. The CDR3 runs 13 residues. Germline CDR1 reads SQVTM; CDR2 reads ANQGSEA. CDR3 sequence: CSVKTGRSYEQYF. CDR3 bases: TGCAGCGTTAAGACAGGGCGTTCCTACGAGCAGTACTTC.

This clonotype has a count of ten or more. The rearrangement uses TRBV7-2 and TRBJ1-2; possibly TRBD1 for D (6 bases). V lost 6 bases and J lost 5, with 22 bases in between. Germline assignment: CDR1 SGHTA and CDR2 FQGNSA. This CDR3 region has 16 residues. CDR3 loop: CASRGGAGRPIYGYTF. CDR3 sequence (DNA): TGTGCCAGCAGGGGGGGCGCAGGGCGCCCTATATATGGCTACACCTTC.

This clonotype showed up many times. The chain recombines TRBV20-1 with TRBJ2-7; unclear D gene. Trimming removed 1 base at V and 0 bases at J, with 10 bases between. Germline V gene sequence: CDR1 DFQATT, CDR2 SNEGSKA (reference sequence). CDR3 length equals 14 residues. CDR3 nucleotides: TGCAGTGCTAGAGGGTTGAGGAGCTCCTACGAGCAGTACTTC. It encodes CSARGLRSSYEQYF.

V usage is TRBV27 and J usage is TRBJ2-7, with D possibly being TRBD1 (6 bases). V dropped 4 bases and J dropped 0 bases, with 16 bases sitting between them. Germline CDR1 and CDR2: MNHEY and SMNVEV (reference sequence). The CDR3 has 16 residues. The CDR3 protein is CASSWGPETVSYEQYF. CDR3 DNA sequence: TGTGCCAGCAGTTGGGGGCCCGAGACCGTCTCCTACGAGCAGTACTTC.

As DNA, the CDR3 is TGTGCCAGCAGTGGACGGGACAGCGCCCCCTCCGAGCAGTACTTC. Amino acids: CASSGRDSAPSEQYF. The chain recombines TRBV6-1 with TRBJ2-7; 7 bases map to TRBD1. Trimming at V came to 4 bases and at J to 6 bases, leaving 12 bases not matched to a gene. The CDR3 extends over 15 amino acids. Germline V gene sequence: CDR1 MNHNS, CDR2 SASEGT.

In this sample, this clonotype turned up many times. This chain joins TRBV7-2 and TRBJ2-3, with a weak D call TRBD2 (5 bases). V gave up 6 bases and J gave up 2 bases, with 9 bases separating them. Germline CDR1 reads SGHTA; CDR2 reads FQGNSA. CDR3 length equals 13 residues. The CDR3: CASRSGITDTQYF. The CDR3 DNA is TGTGCCAGCAGATCGGGAATCACAGATACGCAGTATTTT.

The chain combines TRBV6-1 with TRBJ1-2, with 8 bases matching TRBD1. J was trimmed by 8 bases and V by 4 bases; bases with no gene match: 6. The length of the CDR3 is 13 residues. Germline CDR1 reads MNHNS; CDR2 reads SASEGT. The CDR3: CASSGWTGTGYTF. The CDR3 DNA sequence: TGTGCCAGCAGTGGTTGGACAGGGACGGGCTACACCTTC.